A single sample gave rise to the 14 T cell receptor beta chains below, sequenced in a study of blood T cell repertoires in COVID-19. The assay was immunoSEQ multiplex PCR, and TCRdb's table has in-frame clones only and misses some. The sample has hundreds of thousands of clones, more than 85% seen once; the top ten hold over 4%. Sample: PBMCs or T cells enriched from blood (not recorded which). Every receptor here comes from a woman under 40 who had recovered from COVID-19.

The chain employs TRBV7-8 and TRBJ1-1; the match to TRBD1 covers 8 bases. The CDR3 is 15 amino acids. Trimming removed 5 bases from V and 1 base from J; junction bases left unmatched: 6. Germline CDR1 SGHVS, CDR2 FQNEAQ. The CDR3 loop reads CASSHGTGPNTEAFF. CDR3 sequence (DNA): TGTGCCAGCAGCCACGGGACAGGTCCGAACACTGAAGCTTTCTTT.

V gene TRBV5-8 combines with J gene TRBJ1-2, with 7 bases identical to TRBD1. The CDR3 runs 13 residues. CDR1 and CDR2 from the germline V gene are SGHTS and YDEGEE. The ends lost 2 bases at V and 3 bases at J; junction bases unmatched: 1. CDR3 bases: TGTGCCAGCAGCTTACAGGGGCACTATGGCTACACCTTC. Protein sequence: CASSLQGHYGYTF.

This clone was found once. V usage is TRBV28 and J usage is TRBJ1-6; D unresolved. The CDR3 has 13 residues. The germline gives CDR1 MDHEN, CDR2 SYDVKM. The germline V and J ends were trimmed by 6 bases and 7 bases, with 10 bases remaining between them. CDR3 coding DNA: TGTGCCAGCAGGAACAGTCTCAATTCACCCCTCCACTTT. Translating gives CASRNSLNSPLHF.

The CDR3 loop is CASSHIASGRETQYF. The CDR3 DNA is TGTGCCAGCAGCCACATCGCCTCGGGTCGGGAGACCCAGTACTTC. The genes are TRBV7-2 and TRBJ2-5; D gene ambiguous. The CDR3 totals 15 residues. V dropped 5 bases and J dropped 5 bases, with 18 bases sitting between them. The germline CDR1 and CDR2 sequences are SGHTA and FQGNSA.

CDR3 DNA: TGTGCCAGCAGGGTAACTAGGTTTGGCTACGAGCAGTACTTC. Protein product: CASRVTRFGYEQYF. The chain uses TRBV7-8 and TRBJ2-7, with D maybe TRBD2 (5 bases). The CDR3 totals 14 residues. The V end was cut by 6 bases, the J end by 3 bases, with 15 bases between. CDR1 is SGHVS and CDR2 is FQNEAQ in the germline V gene.

This chain uses TRBV4-3 with TRBJ1-1, with D unresolved. Trimming removed 4 bases at V and 0 bases at J, with 6 bases between. Germline CDR1 reads LGHNA; CDR2 reads YSLEER. This CDR3 region has 13 residues. The CDR3 DNA reads TGCGCCAGCAGCCCACTCATGAACACTGAAGCTTTCTTT. Its translation is CASSPLMNTEAFF.

The chain uses TRBV7-3 and TRBJ2-1; 12 bases match TRBD2. The CDR3 sequence is 20 residues long. The ends lost 0 bases at V and 7 bases at J; junction bases unmatched: 16. Germline CDR1 reads SGHTA; CDR2 reads FQGTGA. Here the CDR3 DNA reads TGTGCCAGCAGCTTAACCCGACCCTATCAGACTAGCGGGAGCTTGAATGAGCAGTTCTTC. Translating it yields CASSLTRPYQTSGSLNEQFF.

The genes are TRBV29-1 and TRBJ2-5, with 8 bases matching TRBD1. Germline V gene data show CDR1 as SQVTM and CDR2 as ANQGSEA. J gave up 2 bases and V 4 bases, and 9 bases lay outside the gene matches. The CDR3 contains 15 residues. The CDR3 DNA sequence: TGCAGCGTTGCCTTAGGACAGGGTACTCAAGAGACCCAGTACTTC. It specifies CSVALGQGTQETQYF.

The J gene is TRBJ1-3, the V gene TRBV28; D not certain. The V end lost 3 bases, the J end lost 0 bases, and 9 bases lay between the germline ends. The CDR3 consists of 15 residues. Per the germline V gene, CDR1 is MDHEN and CDR2 is SYDVKM. The CDR3 DNA sequence: TGTGCCAGCAGTTTCGGCCAGGACTCTGGAAACACCATATATTTT. This sequence encodes CASSFGQDSGNTIYF.

This clone occurred once. This chain connects TRBV28 to TRBJ2-7; D might be TRBD2 (6 bases). The CDR3 spans 13 residues. Germline V gene lookup returns CDR1 MDHEN and CDR2 SYDVKM. V was shortened by 8 bases and J by 0 bases, with 11 bases between the two germline ends. CDR3 coding DNA: TGTGCCAGCGGGAGGCGAAGCTCCTACGAGCAGTACTTC. Protein: CASGRRSSYEQYF.

The chain employs TRBV3-1 (or the pseudogene TRBV3-2) and TRBJ2-1; D unresolved. The CDR3 extends over 13 amino acids. V was pared by 5 bases and J by 6 bases, with 11 bases between. The V gene's germline CDR1 is LGHDT and CDR2 YNNKEL (reference sequence). DNA of the CDR3: TGTGCCAGCAGCTCCCGACTGTTCAATGAGCAGTTCTTC. This gives the protein CASSSRLFNEQFF.

This chain joins TRBV30 and TRBJ2-1, with 12 bases matching TRBD2. The CDR3 is made up of 14 amino acids. J gave up 7 bases and V 3 bases, and 4 bases lay outside the gene matches. Germline loops: CDR1 GTSNPN, CDR2 SVGIG (reference sequence). The CDR3 DNA sequence: TGTGCCTGGAGGACTAGCGGGAGATGGAATGAGCAGTTCTTC. Translated, it gives CAWRTSGRWNEQFF.

The genes are TRBV5-6 and TRBJ2-2; D gene ambiguous. The CDR3 sequence is 13 residues long. CDR1 and CDR2 from the germline V gene are SGHDT and YYEEEE. V was trimmed by 4 bases and J by 3 bases, leaving 7 bases between them. CDR3 protein: CASSPEYTGELFF. The CDR3, as DNA: TGTGCCAGCAGCCCCGAGTACACCGGGGAGCTGTTTTTT. Supplemented by reference TRBV5-6 and TRBJ2-2, the full variable domain reads DAGVTQSPTHLIKTRGQQVTLRCSPKSGHDTVSWYQQALGQGPQFIFQYYEEEERQRGNFPDRFSGHQFPNYSSELNVNALLLGDSALYLCASSPEYTGELFFGEGSRLTVL.

The chain joins TRBV7-9 to TRBJ1-1, with D tentatively TRBD1 (6 bases). This CDR3 has 16 residues. CDR1 is SEHNR and CDR2 is FQNEAQ in the germline V gene (reference sequence). The V end was cut by 4 bases, the J end by 5 bases, with 20 bases between. In DNA, the CDR3 is TGTGCCAGCAGCTACACCTCGGGACACCCAGGGACTGAAGCTTTCTTT. As protein: CASSYTSGHPGTEAFF.